This T cell receptor (beta chain) was retrieved from a study of T cell responses to AZD1222 COVID-19 vaccine. Study-wide results and limits: Donors, mostly white British, included more females; clonal diversity was possibly underestimated.

To note about this clone: Its target is unknown.

The repertoire was sequenced with immunoSEQ multiplex PCR; TCRdb's copy has only in-frame clones and lacks some. The table records 25,000 to 30,000 clones, about nine tenths of them present only once. With 7 bases removed from V and 7 bases from J, the gap between germline ends came to 10 bases. The CDR3 has 12 residues. CDR1 is MDHEN and CDR2 is SYDVKM in the germline V gene. The clonotype originates from an adult in good health. The source was peripheral blood, collected on day 0 of AZD1222 vaccination. The chain employs TRBV28 and TRBJ2-2; D is unresolved. CDR3 in amino acids: CASTSSHGELFF. CDR3 nucleotide sequence: TGTGCCAGCACGTCCTCACACGGGGAGCTGTTTTTT.